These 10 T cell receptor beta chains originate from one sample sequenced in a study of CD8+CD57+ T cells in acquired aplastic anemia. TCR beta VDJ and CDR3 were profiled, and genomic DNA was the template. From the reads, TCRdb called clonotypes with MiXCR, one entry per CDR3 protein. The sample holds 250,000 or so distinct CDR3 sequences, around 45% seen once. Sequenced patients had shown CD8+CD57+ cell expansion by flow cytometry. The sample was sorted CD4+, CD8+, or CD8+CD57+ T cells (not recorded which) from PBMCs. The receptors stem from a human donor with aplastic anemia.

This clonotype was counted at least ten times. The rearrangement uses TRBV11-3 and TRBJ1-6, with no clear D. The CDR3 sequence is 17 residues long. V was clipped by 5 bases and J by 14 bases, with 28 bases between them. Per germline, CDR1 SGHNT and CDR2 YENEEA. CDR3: CASSPYPEKAKGGALHF. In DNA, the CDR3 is TGTGCCAGCAGCCCATACCCGGAGAAGGCCAAAGGTGGGGCCCTCCACTTT.

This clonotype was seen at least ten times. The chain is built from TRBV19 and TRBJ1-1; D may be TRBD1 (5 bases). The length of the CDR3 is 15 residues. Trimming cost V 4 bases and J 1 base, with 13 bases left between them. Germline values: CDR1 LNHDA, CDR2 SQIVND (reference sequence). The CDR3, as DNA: TGTGCCAGTAGTACTAACGGGGCGGGGAACACTGAAGCTTTCTTT. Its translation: CASSTNGAGNTEAFF.

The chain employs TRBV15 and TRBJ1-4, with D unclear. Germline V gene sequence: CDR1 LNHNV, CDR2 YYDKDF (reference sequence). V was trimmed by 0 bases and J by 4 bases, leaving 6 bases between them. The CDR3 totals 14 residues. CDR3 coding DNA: TGTGCCACCAGCAGAGACAGGCATAATGAAAAACTGTTTTTT. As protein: CATSRDRHNEKLFF.

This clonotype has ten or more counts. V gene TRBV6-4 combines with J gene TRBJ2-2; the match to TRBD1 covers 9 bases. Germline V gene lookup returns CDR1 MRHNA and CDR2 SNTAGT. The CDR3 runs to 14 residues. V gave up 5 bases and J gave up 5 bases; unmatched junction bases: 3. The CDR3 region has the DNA TGTGCCAGCAGTCGGACAGGGGAGACCGGGGAGCTGTTTTTT. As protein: CASSRTGETGELFF.

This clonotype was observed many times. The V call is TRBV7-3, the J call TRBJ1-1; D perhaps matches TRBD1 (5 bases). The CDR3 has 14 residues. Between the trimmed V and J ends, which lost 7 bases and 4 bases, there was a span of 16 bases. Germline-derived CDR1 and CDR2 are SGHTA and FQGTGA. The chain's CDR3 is CASIGPGQTTEAFF. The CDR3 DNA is TGTGCCAGCATCGGGCCGGGGCAAACCACTGAAGCTTTCTTT. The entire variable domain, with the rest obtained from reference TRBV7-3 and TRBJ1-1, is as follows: GAGVSQTPSNKVTEKGKYVELRCDPISGHTALYWYRQSLGQGPEFLIYFQGTGAADDSGLPNDRFFAVRPEGSVSTLKIQRTERGDSAVYLCASIGPGQTTEAFFGQGTRLTVV.

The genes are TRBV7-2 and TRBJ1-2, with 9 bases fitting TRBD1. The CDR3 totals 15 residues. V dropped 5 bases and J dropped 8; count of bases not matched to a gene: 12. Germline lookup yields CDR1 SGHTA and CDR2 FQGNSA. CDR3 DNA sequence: TGTGCCAGCAGCCCGGGCATGGGACAGGGCTACGGCTACACCTTC. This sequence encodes CASSPGMGQGYGYTF.

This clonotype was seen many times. CDR3 in amino acids: CASNVGLAETQYF. The DNA of the CDR3 is TGTGCCAGCAACGTAGGACTAGCGGAGACCCAGTACTTC. J is TRBJ2-5 and V is TRBV6-2 or TRBV6-3; TRBD2 aligns across 9 bases. The CDR3 is 13 residues long. Per germline, CDR1 MNHEY and CDR2 SVGEGT. Losses at the gene ends were 7 bases for V and 5 bases for J; bases not matched to a gene: 5.

CDR3 DNA: TGCAGTGCCAGTCCAAGCGGGGCTTACCAAGAGACCCAGTACTTC. Translation gives CSASPSGAYQETQYF. This chain connects TRBV20-1 to TRBJ2-5; 7 bases line up with TRBD2. The CDR3 is made up of 15 amino acids. The V segment lost 6 bases and the J segment 0 bases; nucleotides outside the gene matches: 10. The germline V gene has CDR1 DFQATT and CDR2 SNEGSKA (reference sequence).

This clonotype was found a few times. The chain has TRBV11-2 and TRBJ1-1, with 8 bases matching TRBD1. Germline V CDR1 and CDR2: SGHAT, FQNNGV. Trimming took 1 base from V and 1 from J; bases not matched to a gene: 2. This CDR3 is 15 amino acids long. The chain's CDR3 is CASSLGQGKNTEAFF. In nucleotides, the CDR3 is TGTGCCAGCAGCTTAGGACAGGGGAAGAACACTGAAGCTTTCTTT. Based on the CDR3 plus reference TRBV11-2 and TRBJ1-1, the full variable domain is EAGVAQSPRYKIIEKRQSVAFWCNPISGHATLYWYQQILGQGPKLLIQFQNNGVVDDSQLPKDRFSAERLKGVDSTLKIQPAKLEDSAVYLCASSLGQGKNTEAFFGQGTRLTVV.

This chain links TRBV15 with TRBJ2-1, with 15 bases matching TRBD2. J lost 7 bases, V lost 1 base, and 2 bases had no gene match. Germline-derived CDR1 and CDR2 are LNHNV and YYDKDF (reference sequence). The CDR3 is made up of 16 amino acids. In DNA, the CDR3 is TGTGCCACCAGCAGAGGGACTAGCGGGGGGGCGAATGAGCAGTTCTTC. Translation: CATSRGTSGGANEQFF.